Below are 14 T cell receptor beta chains sequenced from a single sample in a study of cytomegalovirus exposure and HLA in healthy donors. PCR involved 60 Vbeta and 13 Jbeta primers. Some clones are missing from TCRdb's copy, which holds only in-frame ones; the method was immunoSEQ multiplex PCR. Of 90,000 to 130,000 clones in the sample, more than 65% were seen once. The sequenced sample consisted of PBMCs. Receptors were obtained from a woman younger than 45 in good health and CMV-seronegative.

The CDR3 spells CASSLDRGSLYGYTF. The CDR3 DNA reads TGCGCCAGCAGCTTGGACAGGGGATCTCTCTATGGCTACACCTTC. The gene calls are TRBV5-1 and TRBJ1-2, with 7 bases identical to TRBD1. The germline CDR1 and CDR2 sequences are SGHRS and YFSETQ. The CDR3 spans 15 residues. V shed 0 bases, J shed 4 bases, and the junction held 6 bases outside the gene matches.

J is TRBJ2-5 and V is TRBV19; TRBD2 might be the D (5 bases). Germline assignment: CDR1 LNHDA and CDR2 SQIVND (reference sequence). The V end was cut by 3 bases, the J end by 2 bases, with 10 bases between. There are 14 residues in the CDR3. The CDR3 DNA reads TGTGCCAGTAGTATCTCAGCGGTACAAGAGACCCAGTACTTC. This sequence encodes CASSISAVQETQYF. Full variable domain (missing parts from reference TRBV19 and TRBJ2-5): DGGITQSPKYLFRKEGQNVTLSCEQNLNHDAMYWYRQDPGQGLRLIYYSQIVNDFQKGDIAEGYSVSREKKESFPLTVTSAQKNPTAFYLCASSISAVQETQYFGPGTRLLVL.

This clone was detected only a few times. The chain recombines TRBV27 with TRBJ2-1; possible D gene TRBD2, 5 bases. Deletions cut 5 bases from V and 4 bases from J, with 9 bases between. The CDR3 is 13 amino acids. Germline assignment: CDR1 MNHEY and CDR2 SMNVEV (reference sequence). This chain's CDR3 is CASSAREYNEQFF. CDR3 bases: TGTGCCAGCAGTGCTAGGGAGTACAATGAGCAGTTCTTC.

J is TRBJ2-7 and V is TRBV27; TRBD1 matches at 12 bases. Trimming took 5 bases from V and 2 from J; bases not matched to a gene: 7. CDR1 and CDR2 from the germline V gene are MNHEY and SMNVEV (reference sequence). The CDR3 contains 16 residues. CDR3: CASSRDRGLGTYEQYF. CDR3 in DNA: TGTGCCAGCAGTCGGGACAGGGGGCTTGGGACCTACGAGCAGTACTTC.

The chain is built from TRBV7-6 and TRBJ2-7; 10 bases are a match to TRBD1. CDR1 and CDR2 (germline): SGHVS, FNYEAQ. J was trimmed by 4 bases and V by 1 base; bases with no gene match: 1. The CDR3 sequence is 14 residues long. The CDR3 coding sequence is TGTGCCAGCAGCTTAGGGGACAGGGGTTACGAGCAGTACTTC. It translates to CASSLGDRGYEQYF.

V is TRBV4-3 and J is TRBJ1-4, with 8 bases identical to TRBD1. The length of the CDR3 is 16 residues. The ends lost 2 bases at V and 8 bases at J; junction bases unmatched: 10. The germline V gene has CDR1 LGHNA and CDR2 YSLEER. The CDR3 coding sequence is TGCGCCAGCAGCCAACGAACCGGGACAGGAGGGGAAAAACTGTTTTTT. This sequence encodes CASSQRTGTGGEKLFF.

The CDR3 nucleotides are TGTGCCAGCAGCTTTTCCCTCAGGTTGGGAAACACCATATATTTT. This encodes CASSFSLRLGNTIYF. V gene TRBV13 combines with J gene TRBJ1-3; D call uncertain. Trimming left V 3 bases short and J 4 bases short, with 13 bases between. This CDR3 has 15 amino acids. Germline CDR1 and CDR2: PRHDT and FYEKMQ (reference sequence).

The chain uses TRBV7-2 and TRBJ1-2; no firm D call. The V end was cut by 5 bases, the J end by 3 bases, with 10 bases between. This CDR3 region has 13 residues. Germline V gene lookup returns CDR1 SGHTA and CDR2 FQGNSA. CDR3 region: CASSLRAHYGYTF. As DNA, the CDR3 is TGTGCCAGCAGCCTGAGAGCCCACTATGGCTACACCTTC.

The chain joins TRBV19 to TRBJ1-5; no clear D gene. Looked up from germline, CDR1 is LNHDA and CDR2 is SQIVND (reference sequence). This CDR3 comprises 16 residues. V was trimmed by 1 base and J by 2 bases, leaving 12 bases between them. The CDR3 is CASSIGEGYGNQPQHF. CDR3 coding DNA: TGTGCCAGTAGTATAGGAGAGGGTTACGGCAATCAGCCCCAGCATTTT.

The chain joins TRBV6-6 to TRBJ1-2, with TRBD1 identical over 7 bases. Germline lookup yields CDR1 MNHNY and CDR2 SVGAGI (reference sequence). Losses at the gene ends were 5 bases for V and 4 bases for J; bases not matched to a gene: 7. This CDR3 is 14 amino acids long. The CDR3: CASSKTGQTYGYTF. The CDR3 DNA reads TGTGCCAGCAGTAAAACGGGACAGACCTATGGCTACACCTTC.

This clone was detected a few times. This chain connects TRBV21-1 to TRBJ2-3; the listed D gene, TRBD2, was not tested against the DNA. TRBV21-1 is shown as a pseudogene. The CDR3 covers 17 residues. The DNA of the CDR3 is TGTGCCAGCAGCAAAGACCCGGGACGGGACTGCACAGATACGCAGTATTTT. Its protein is CASSKDPGRDCTDTQYF.

CDR3 region: CASSDRDREAGANVLTF. The CDR3 region has the DNA TGTGCCAGCAGCGACCGGGACAGGGAGGCTGGGGCCAACGTCCTGACTTTC. J is TRBJ2-6 and V is TRBV9, with 9 bases aligning to TRBD1. CDR1 is SGDLS, CDR2 YYNGEE, per germline. The CDR3 runs 17 residues. Trimming cost V 3 bases and J 2 bases; bases outside gene matches: 6. Supplemented by reference TRBV9 and TRBJ2-6, the full variable domain reads DSGVTQTPKHLITATGQRVTLRCSPRSGDLSVYWYQQSLDQGLQFLIQYYNGEERAKGNILERFSAQQFPDLHSELNLSSLELGDSALYFCASSDRDREAGANVLTFGAGSRLTVL.

DNA for the CDR3: TGTGCCAGCAGTTACGTGGGGGGGGACACTGAAGCTTTCTTT. Translation gives CASSYVGGDTEAFF. The V gene is TRBV6-5, the J gene TRBJ1-1; a weak D match, TRBD1 (5 bases). The CDR3 loop spans 14 amino acids. Trimming stripped 2 bases from V and 3 bases from J, with 10 bases between. From germline, CDR1 is MNHEY and CDR2 SVGAGI.

V is TRBV6-1 and J is TRBJ1-1, with 7 nucleotides matching TRBD1. V trimming: 6 bases; J trimming: 1 base; junction bases outside the gene matches: 2. Per germline, CDR1 MNHNS and CDR2 SASEGT. The CDR3 length is 13 residues. The CDR3 loop is CASRDRENTEAFF. The DNA of the CDR3 is TGTGCCAGCAGAGACAGGGAGAACACTGAAGCTTTCTTT.